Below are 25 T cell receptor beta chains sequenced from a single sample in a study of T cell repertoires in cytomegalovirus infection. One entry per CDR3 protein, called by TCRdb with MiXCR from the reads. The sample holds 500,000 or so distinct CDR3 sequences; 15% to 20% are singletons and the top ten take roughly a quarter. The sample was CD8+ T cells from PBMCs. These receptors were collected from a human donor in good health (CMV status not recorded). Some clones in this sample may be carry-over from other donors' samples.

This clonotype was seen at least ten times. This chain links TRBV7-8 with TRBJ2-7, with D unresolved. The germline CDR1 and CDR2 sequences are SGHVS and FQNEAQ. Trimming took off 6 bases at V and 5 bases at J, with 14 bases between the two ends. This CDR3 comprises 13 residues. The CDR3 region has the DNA TGTGCCAGCAGGGGATCGCGGATCGACGAGCAGTACTTC. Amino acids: CASRGSRIDEQYF. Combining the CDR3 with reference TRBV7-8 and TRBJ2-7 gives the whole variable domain GAGVSQSPRYKVAKRGQDVALRCDPISGHVSLFWYQQALGQGPEFLTYFQNEAQLDKSGLPSDRFFAERPEGSVSTLKIQRTQQEDSAVYLCASRGSRIDEQYFGPGTRLTVT.

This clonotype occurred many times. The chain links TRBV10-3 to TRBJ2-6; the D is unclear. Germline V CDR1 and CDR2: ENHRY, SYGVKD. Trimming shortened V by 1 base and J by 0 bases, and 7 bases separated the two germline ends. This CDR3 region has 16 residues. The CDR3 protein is CAISELQSSGANVLTF. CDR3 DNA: TGTGCCATCAGTGAGTTGCAGAGCTCTGGGGCCAACGTCCTGACTTTC.

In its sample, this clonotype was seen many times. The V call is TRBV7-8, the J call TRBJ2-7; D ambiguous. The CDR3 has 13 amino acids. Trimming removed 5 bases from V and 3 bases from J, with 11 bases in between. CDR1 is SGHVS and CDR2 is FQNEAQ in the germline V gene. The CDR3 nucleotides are TGTGCCAGCAGCATTCGGGTTCACTACGAGCAGTACTTC. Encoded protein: CASSIRVHYEQYF.

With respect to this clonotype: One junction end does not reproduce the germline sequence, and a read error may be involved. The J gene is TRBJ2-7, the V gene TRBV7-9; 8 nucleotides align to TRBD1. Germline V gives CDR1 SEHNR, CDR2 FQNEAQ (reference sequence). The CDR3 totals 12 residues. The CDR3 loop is CASTNDRQGRRF. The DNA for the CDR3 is TGTGCCAGCACCAACGACAGACAGGGGAGGAGGTTC. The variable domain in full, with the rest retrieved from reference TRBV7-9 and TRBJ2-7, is DTGVSQNPRHKITKRGQNVTFRCDPISEHNRLYWYRQTLGQGPEFLTYFQNEAQLEKSRLLSDRFSAERPKGSFSTLEIQRTEQGDSAMYLCASTNDRQGRRFGPGTRLTVT.

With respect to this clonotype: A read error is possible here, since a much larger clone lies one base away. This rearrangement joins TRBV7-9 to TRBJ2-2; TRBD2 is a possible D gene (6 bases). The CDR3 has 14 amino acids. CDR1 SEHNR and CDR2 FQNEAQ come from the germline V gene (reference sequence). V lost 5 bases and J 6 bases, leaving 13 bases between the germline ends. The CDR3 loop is CASSETRSAGELFF. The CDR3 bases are TGTGCCAGCAGCGAGACTAGAAGCGCCGGGGAGCTGTTTTTT.

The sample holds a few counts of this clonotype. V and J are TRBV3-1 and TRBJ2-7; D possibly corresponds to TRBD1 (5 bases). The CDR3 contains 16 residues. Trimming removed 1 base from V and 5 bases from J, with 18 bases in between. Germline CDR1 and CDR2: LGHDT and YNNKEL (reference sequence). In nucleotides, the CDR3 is TGTGCCAGCAGCCAAGCTTGGTCAGGGTTCGCCCACGAGCAGTACTTC. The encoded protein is CASSQAWSGFAHEQYF.

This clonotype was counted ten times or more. This chain's CDR3 is CASSLPYRGAGGLSTDTQYF. CDR3 sequence (DNA): TGTGCCAGCAGTTTACCCTACCGGGGAGCGGGAGGGTTGAGCACAGATACGCAGTATTTT. The chain uses TRBV28 and TRBJ2-3; 10 bases align to TRBD2. In germline, CDR1 is MDHEN, CDR2 SYDVKM. The CDR3 runs to 20 residues. After removal of 2 bases from V and 0 bases from J, the junction contained 14 bases not matched to a gene.

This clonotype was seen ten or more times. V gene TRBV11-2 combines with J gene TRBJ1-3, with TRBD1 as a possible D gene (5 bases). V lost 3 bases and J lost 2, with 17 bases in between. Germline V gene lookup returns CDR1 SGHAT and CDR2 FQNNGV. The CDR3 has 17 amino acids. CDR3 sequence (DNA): TGTGCCAGCAGCTTGTGGGGCCGGGACCCAACTGGAAACACCATATATTTT. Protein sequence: CASSLWGRDPTGNTIYF.

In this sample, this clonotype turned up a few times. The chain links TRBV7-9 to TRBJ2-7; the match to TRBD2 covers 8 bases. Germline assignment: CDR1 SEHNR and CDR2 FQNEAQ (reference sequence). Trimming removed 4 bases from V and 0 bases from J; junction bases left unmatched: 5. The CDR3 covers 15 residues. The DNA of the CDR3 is TGTGCCAGCAGCTCTTCCGGGACTAGCTCCTACGAGCAGTACTTC. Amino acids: CASSSSGTSSYEQYF. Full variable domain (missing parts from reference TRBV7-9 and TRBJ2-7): DTGVSQNPRHKITKRGQNVTFRCDPISEHNRLYWYRQTLGQGPEFLTYFQNEAQLEKSRLLSDRFSAERPKGSFSTLEIQRTEQGDSAMYLCASSSSGTSSYEQYFGPGTRLTVT.

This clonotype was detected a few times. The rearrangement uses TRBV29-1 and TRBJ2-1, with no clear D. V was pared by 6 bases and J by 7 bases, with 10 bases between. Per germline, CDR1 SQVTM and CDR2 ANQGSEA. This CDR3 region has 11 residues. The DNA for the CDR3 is TGCAGCGTGCCCCTGTTTAATGAGCAGTTCTTC. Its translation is CSVPLFNEQFF.

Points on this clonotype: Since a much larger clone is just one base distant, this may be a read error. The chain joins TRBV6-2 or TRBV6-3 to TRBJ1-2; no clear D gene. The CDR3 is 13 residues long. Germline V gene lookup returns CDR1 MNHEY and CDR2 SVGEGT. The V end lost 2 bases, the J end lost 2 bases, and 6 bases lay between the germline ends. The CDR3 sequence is CASSYVTNYGYTF. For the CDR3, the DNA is TGTGCCAGCAGTTACGTGACCAACTATGGCTACACCTTC.

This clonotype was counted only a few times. The CDR3 reads CASSQDRAGQNTEAFF. Written as DNA, the CDR3 is TGTGCCAGCAGCCAAGATCGGGCAGGGCAGAACACTGAAGCTTTCTTT. V usage is TRBV4-2 and J usage is TRBJ1-1; D is possibly TRBD1 (5 bases). CDR1 and CDR2 (germline): LGHNA, YNFKEQ. Trimming removed 0 bases at V and 1 base at J, with 12 bases between. The CDR3 sequence is 16 residues long.

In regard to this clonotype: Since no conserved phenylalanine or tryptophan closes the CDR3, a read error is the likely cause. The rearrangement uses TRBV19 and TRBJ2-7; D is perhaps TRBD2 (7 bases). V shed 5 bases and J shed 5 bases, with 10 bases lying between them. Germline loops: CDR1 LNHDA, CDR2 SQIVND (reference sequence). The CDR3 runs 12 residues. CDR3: CASSPGGHEQYL. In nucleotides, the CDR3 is TGTGCCAGTAGTCCCGGGGGGCACGAGCAGTACTTA.

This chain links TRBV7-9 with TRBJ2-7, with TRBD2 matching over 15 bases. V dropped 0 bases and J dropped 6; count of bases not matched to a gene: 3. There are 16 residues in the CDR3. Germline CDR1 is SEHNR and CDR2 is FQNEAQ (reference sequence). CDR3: CASSLAGLAGGSEQYF. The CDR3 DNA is TGTGCCAGCAGCTTAGCGGGACTAGCGGGAGGATCCGAGCAGTACTTC.

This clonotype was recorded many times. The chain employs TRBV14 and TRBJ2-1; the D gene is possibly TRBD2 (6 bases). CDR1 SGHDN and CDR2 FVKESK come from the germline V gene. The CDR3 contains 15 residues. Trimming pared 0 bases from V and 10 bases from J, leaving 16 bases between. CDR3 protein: CASSQESGGSEEQFF. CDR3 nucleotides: TGTGCCAGCAGCCAAGAGAGCGGAGGGAGTGAGGAGCAGTTCTTC. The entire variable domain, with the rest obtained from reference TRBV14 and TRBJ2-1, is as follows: EAGVTQFPSHSVIEKGQTVTLRCDPISGHDNLYWYRRVMGKEIKFLLHFVKESKQDESGMPNNRFLAERTGGTYSTLKVQPAELEDSGVYFCASSQESGGSEEQFFGPGTRLTVL.

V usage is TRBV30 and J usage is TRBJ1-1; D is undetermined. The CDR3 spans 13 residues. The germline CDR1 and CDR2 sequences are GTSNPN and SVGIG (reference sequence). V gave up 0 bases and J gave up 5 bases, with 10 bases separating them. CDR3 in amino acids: CAWSVLKGTEAFF. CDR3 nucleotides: TGTGCCTGGAGTGTATTAAAAGGGACTGAAGCTTTCTTT.

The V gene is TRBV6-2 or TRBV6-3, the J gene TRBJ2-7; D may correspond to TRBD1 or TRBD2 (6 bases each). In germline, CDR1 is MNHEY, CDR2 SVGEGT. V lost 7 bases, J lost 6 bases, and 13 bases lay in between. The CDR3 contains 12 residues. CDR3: CASTPGAPEQYF. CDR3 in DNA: TGTGCCAGCACTCCGGGGGCTCCCGAGCAGTACTTC.

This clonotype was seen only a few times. The CDR3 spells CASSLNSPYGYTF. The CDR3 coding sequence is TGTGCCAGCAGTTTGAACAGCCCCTATGGCTACACCTTC. The chain combines TRBV27 with TRBJ1-2; D unresolved. Germline values: CDR1 MNHEY, CDR2 SMNVEV (reference sequence). CDR3 length equals 13 residues. V lost 3 bases to trimming and J lost 4 bases, with 9 bases between them.

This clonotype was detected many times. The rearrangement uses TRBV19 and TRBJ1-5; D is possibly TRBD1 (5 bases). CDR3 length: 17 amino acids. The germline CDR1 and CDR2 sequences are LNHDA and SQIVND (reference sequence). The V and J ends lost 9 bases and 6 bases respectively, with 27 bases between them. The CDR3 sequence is CARDVAGSASVGQPQHF. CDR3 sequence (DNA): TGTGCCAGGGACGTGGCAGGGTCCGCATCGGTCGGTCAGCCCCAGCATTTT.

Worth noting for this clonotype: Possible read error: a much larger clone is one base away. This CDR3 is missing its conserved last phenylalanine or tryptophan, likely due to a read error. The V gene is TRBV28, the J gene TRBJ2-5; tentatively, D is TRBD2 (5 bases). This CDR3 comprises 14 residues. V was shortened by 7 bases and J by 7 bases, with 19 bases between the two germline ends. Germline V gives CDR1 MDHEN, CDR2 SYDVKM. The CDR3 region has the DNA TGTGCCAGCATTCCGCTCCGGGAAAAGGGGACCCAGTACTTA. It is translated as CASIPLREKGTQYL.

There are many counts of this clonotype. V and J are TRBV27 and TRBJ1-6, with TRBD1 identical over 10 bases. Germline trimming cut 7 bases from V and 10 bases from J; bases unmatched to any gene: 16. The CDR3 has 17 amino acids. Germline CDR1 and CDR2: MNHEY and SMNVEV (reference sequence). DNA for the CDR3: TGTGCCAGCACCGGACAGGGGGGGGAGCTCCTTGGATCACCCCTCCACTTT. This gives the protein CASTGQGGELLGSPLHF.

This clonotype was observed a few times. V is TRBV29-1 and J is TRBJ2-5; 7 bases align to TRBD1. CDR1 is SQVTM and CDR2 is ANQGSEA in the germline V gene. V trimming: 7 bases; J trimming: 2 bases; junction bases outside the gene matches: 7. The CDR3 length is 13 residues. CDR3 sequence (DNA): TGCAGCGCCCCGGGACAGTCACAAGAGACCCAGTACTTC. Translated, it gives CSAPGQSQETQYF.

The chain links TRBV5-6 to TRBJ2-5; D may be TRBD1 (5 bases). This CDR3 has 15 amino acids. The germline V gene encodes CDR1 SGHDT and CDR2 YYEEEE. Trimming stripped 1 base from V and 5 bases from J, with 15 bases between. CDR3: CASSLPGIGGETQYF. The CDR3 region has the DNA TGTGCCAGCAGCTTGCCAGGGATCGGTGGCGAGACCCAGTACTTC.

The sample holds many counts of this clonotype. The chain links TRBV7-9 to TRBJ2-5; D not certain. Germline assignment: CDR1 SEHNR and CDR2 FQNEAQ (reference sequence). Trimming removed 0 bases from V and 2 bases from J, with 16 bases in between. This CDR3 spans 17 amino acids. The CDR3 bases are TGTGCCAGCAGCTTAGCTAGGGCCTTACGTACGCAAGAGACCCAGTACTTC. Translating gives CASSLARALRTQETQYF.

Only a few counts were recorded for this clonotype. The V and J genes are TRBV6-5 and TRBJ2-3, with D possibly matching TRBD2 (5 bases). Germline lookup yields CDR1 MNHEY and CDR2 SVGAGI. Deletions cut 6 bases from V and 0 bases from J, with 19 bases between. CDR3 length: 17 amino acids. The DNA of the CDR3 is TGTGCCAGCAGCGCCATCCCTAGCAGACCTAGCACAGATACGCAGTATTTT. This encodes CASSAIPSRPSTDTQYF.